One sample yielded the 11 T cell receptor beta chains listed below, sequenced in a study of blood T cell repertoires in COVID-19. Assay: immunoSEQ multiplex PCR; the TCRdb copy retains only in-frame clones and omits some. Among roughly 380,000 clones listed, 87% were seen once. The sequencing input was PBMCs or T cells enriched from blood (not recorded which). The receptor source for this set is a woman aged 25 to 39 who had recovered from COVID-19.

The chain links TRBV12-3 or TRBV12-4 to TRBJ1-2; 8 bases fit TRBD1. Trimming took 6 bases from V and 10 from J; bases not matched to a gene: 7. The CDR3 consists of 12 residues. For the CDR3, the DNA is TGTGCCAGCAGCCCCTCCAGGGGGCCCTACACCTTC. Its translation: CASSPSRGPYTF.

The rearrangement links TRBV5-8 to TRBJ1-5; D remains ambiguous. V was clipped by 2 bases and J by 2 bases, with 11 bases between them. CDR1 SGHTS and CDR2 YDEGEE come from the germline V gene. The CDR3 loop spans 15 amino acids. The CDR3 region is CASSLEGGGNQPQHF. The CDR3 region has the DNA TGTGCCAGCAGCTTAGAGGGCGGGGGCAATCAGCCCCAGCATTTT.

The J gene is TRBJ1-6, the V gene TRBV5-4; D might be TRBD1 (6 bases). Germline CDR1 is SGHNT and CDR2 is YYREEE (reference sequence). The ends were cut back, 3 bases at V and 7 bases at J, with 8 bases in the middle. The CDR3 runs 13 residues. The CDR3 DNA is TGTGCCAGCAGCTCTACAGGGAATTCACCCCTCCACTTT. It specifies CASSSTGNSPLHF.

This chain connects TRBV19 to TRBJ1-5; D is possibly TRBD1 (6 bases). In germline, CDR1 is LNHDA, CDR2 SQIVND (reference sequence). Trimming cost V 3 bases and J 3 bases, with 15 bases left between them. This CDR3 comprises 16 residues. In DNA, the CDR3 is TGTGCCAGTAGTATCCAACAGGGTTTAGACAATCAGCCCCAGCATTTT. Translating gives CASSIQQGLDNQPQHF.

V gene TRBV27 combines with J gene TRBJ2-3, with D uncertain. V lost 6 bases to trimming and J lost 1 base, with 5 bases between them. The CDR3 loop spans 12 amino acids. Germline V CDR1 and CDR2: MNHEY, SMNVEV (reference sequence). The CDR3 spells CASSYRTDTQYF. Here the CDR3 DNA reads TGTGCCAGCAGCTACCGCACAGATACGCAGTATTTT.

The chain joins TRBV9 to TRBJ2-5, with 8 bases that match TRBD1. Unmatched junction bases numbered 10, after V lost 3 bases and J lost 9 bases. CDR1 SGDLS and CDR2 YYNGEE come from the germline V gene. The CDR3 length is 14 residues. CDR3 region: CASSAGQGPSAQYF. CDR3 coding DNA: TGTGCCAGCAGCGCAGGACAGGGCCCGTCCGCCCAGTACTTC.

The V call is TRBV29-1, the J call TRBJ2-1; D perhaps matches TRBD1 (5 bases). Germline V lookup: CDR1 SQVTM, CDR2 ANQGSEA. Trimming left V 1 base short and J 0 bases short, with 7 bases between. CDR3 size: 14 residues. CDR3 sequence (DNA): TGCAGCGTTGAAGGACAGAACTCCTACAATGAGCAGTTCTTC. It yields the protein CSVEGQNSYNEQFF.

The rearrangement links TRBV5-1 to TRBJ1-1; 8 nucleotides line up with TRBD1. CDR3 size: 13 residues. Germline CDR1 reads SGHRS; CDR2 reads YFSETQ. With 4 bases clipped from V and 7 bases from J, the junction kept 6 bases outside the gene matches. This chain's CDR3 is CASSVGQDFEAFF. CDR3 DNA: TGCGCCAGCAGCGTGGGACAGGACTTTGAAGCTTTCTTT.

The chain has TRBV18 and TRBJ1-1; D call uncertain. Germline CDR1 reads KGHSH; CDR2 reads LQKENI. Deletions cut 0 bases from V and 5 bases from J, with 13 bases between. This CDR3 contains 15 residues. The CDR3 loop is CASSPPGGSRTEAFF. The CDR3 nucleotides read TGTGCCAGCTCACCACCTGGAGGGAGTAGGACTGAAGCTTTCTTT.

The CDR3: CAWSVGVSLYGYTF. The DNA of the CDR3 is TGTGCCTGGAGTGTTGGAGTCAGCCTGTATGGCTACACCTTC. The rearrangement links TRBV30 to TRBJ1-2; D not resolved. CDR3 length: 14 amino acids. CDR1 GTSNPN and CDR2 SVGIG come from the germline V gene (reference sequence). Trimming shortened V by 0 bases and J by 5 bases, and 13 bases separated the two germline ends.

The chain recombines TRBV5-4 with TRBJ2-1, with TRBD2 matching over 15 bases. V shed 0 bases, J shed 7 bases, and the junction held 8 bases outside the gene matches. Germline V gives CDR1 SGHNT, CDR2 YYREEE (reference sequence). The CDR3 consists of 18 residues. The chain's CDR3 is CASSLGGTSGRSGNEQFF. CDR3 nucleotide sequence: TGTGCCAGCAGCTTGGGGGGGACTAGCGGGAGGTCGGGTAATGAGCAGTTCTTC.